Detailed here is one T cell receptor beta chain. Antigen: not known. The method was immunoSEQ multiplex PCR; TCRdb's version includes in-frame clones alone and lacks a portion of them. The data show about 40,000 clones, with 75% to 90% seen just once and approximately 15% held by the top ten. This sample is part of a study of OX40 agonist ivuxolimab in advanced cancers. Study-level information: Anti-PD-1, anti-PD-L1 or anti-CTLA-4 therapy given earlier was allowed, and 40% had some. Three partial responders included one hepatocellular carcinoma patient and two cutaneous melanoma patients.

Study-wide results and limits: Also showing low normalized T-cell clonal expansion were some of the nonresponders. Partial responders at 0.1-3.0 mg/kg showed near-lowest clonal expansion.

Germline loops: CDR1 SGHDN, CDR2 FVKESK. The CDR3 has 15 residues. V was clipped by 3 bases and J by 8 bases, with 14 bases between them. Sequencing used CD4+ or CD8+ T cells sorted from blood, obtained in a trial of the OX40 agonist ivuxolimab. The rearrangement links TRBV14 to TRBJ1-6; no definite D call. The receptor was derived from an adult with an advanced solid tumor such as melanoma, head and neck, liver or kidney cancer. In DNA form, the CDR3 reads TGTGCCAGCAGCCAGATAATGGGTCTTGATTCACCCCTCCACTTT. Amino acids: CASSQIMGLDSPLHF.